This record looks at one T cell receptor beta chain sequence and its context. This CDR3 is built from 14 residues. CDR1 and CDR2 (germline): LGHNA, YSLEER. Trimming removed 4 bases at V and 4 bases at J, with 11 bases between. The sample is drawn from a study of OX40 agonist ivuxolimab in advanced cancers. Clones were sequenced by immunoSEQ multiplex PCR, and TCRdb holds only the in-frame ones, with some missing. The sample lists 20,000 to 25,000 clones, 70% to 90% occurring once. The sequenced sample was CD4+ or CD8+ T cells sorted from blood, obtained in a trial of the OX40 agonist ivuxolimab. The gene calls are TRBV4-3 and TRBJ2-1; tentative D call: TRBD2 (5 bases). The sequence derives from an adult with an advanced solid tumor such as melanoma, head and neck, liver or kidney cancer. CDR3 amino acids: CASSPGITYNEQFF. The CDR3 DNA reads TGCGCCAGCAGCCCCGGGATCACATACAATGAGCAGTTCTTC.